The T cell receptor beta chain under discussion was sequenced for a study of cytomegalovirus exposure and HLA in healthy donors. The PCR contained 60 Vbeta and 13 Jbeta primers. Sequencing used immunoSEQ multiplex PCR; TCRdb keeps in-frame clones, though not all of them. The repertoire holds some 130,000 clones, with approximately 60% as singletons. As concerns this clone: What it binds is not known.

Nobody recorded the CMV serostatus of this donor. Study-level points and caveats: In vitro confirmation showed a few CMV-associated chains to be CMV antigen specific. A prior analysis recorded that most TCR beta V segments were productive about 87% or about 30% of the time. An ancestry cluster, one associated with Asian ancestry, reportedly showed fewer N-insertions than the 666-donor mean in a later analysis.

Input material: PBMCs. The TCR sequence derives from a human donor in good health.

In nucleotides, the CDR3 is TGTGCCAGCAGTTCCCCTAGCGGGAGGCCCAGCTCCTACAATGAGCAGTTCTTC. Translated, it gives CASSSPSGRPSSYNEQFF. This sequence joins TRBV28 and TRBJ2-1, with 11 bases fitting TRBD2. Germline V gene data show CDR1 as MDHEN and CDR2 as SYDVKM. The ends lost 4 bases at V and 0 bases at J; junction bases unmatched: 8. This CDR3 is built from 18 residues. The variable domain in full, completed from reference TRBV28 and TRBJ2-1, reads DVKVTQSSRYLVKRTGEKVFLECVQDMDHENMFWYRQDPGLGLRLIYFSYDVKMKEKGDIPEGYSVSREKKERFSLILESASTNQTSMYLCASSSPSGRPSSYNEQFFGPGTRLTVL.